One and the same sample provided the 5 T cell receptor beta chains below, sequenced in a study of blood T cell repertoires in COVID-19. Libraries were prepared by immunoSEQ multiplex PCR; TCRdb keeps only in-frame clonotypes and omits some of them. Among 55,000 to 80,000 clones listed, approximately 90% were seen once. The source material was peripheral blood. These receptors all come from a man between 50 and 59 years old with acute or convalescent COVID-19.

This chain uses TRBV11-2 with TRBJ2-7, with 8 positions matching TRBD2. The V segment lost 3 bases and the J segment 4 bases; nucleotides outside the gene matches: 11. From germline, CDR1 is SGHAT and CDR2 FQNNGV. There are 16 residues in the CDR3. The CDR3 DNA follows: TGTGCCAGCAGCTTCCTAGCGGGCTCAAGGGGGTACGAGCAGTACGTC. Residues: CASSFLAGSRGYEQYV.

The chain carries TRBV28 and TRBJ2-7, with D tentatively TRBD2 (5 bases). This CDR3 comprises 10 residues. Trimming removed 10 bases from V and 2 bases from J, with 6 bases in between. The V gene's germline CDR1 is MDHEN and CDR2 SYDVKM. CDR3 amino acids: CATGTYEQYF. In DNA, the CDR3 is TGTGCCACCGGGACCTACGAGCAGTACTTC.

The chain couples TRBV27 to TRBJ1-2, with 8 bases matching TRBD1. Losses at the gene ends were 6 bases for V and 6 bases for J; bases not matched to a gene: 12. CDR1 is MNHEY, CDR2 SMNVEV, per germline (reference sequence). The CDR3 extends over 15 amino acids. The DNA of the CDR3 is TGTGCCAGCAGGAGGACAGGGCCGACCAACAATGGCTACACCTTC. Its translation is CASRRTGPTNNGYTF.

The CDR3 protein is CASSIRYKRDDHKETQYF. For the CDR3, the DNA is TGTGCCAGCAGCATACGATATAAGCGGGATGATCATAAAGAGACCCAGTACTTC. J is TRBJ2-5 and V is TRBV7-2; 7 bases are shared with TRBD2. Germline V CDR1 and CDR2: SGHTA, FQGNSA. This CDR3 is 18 amino acids long. V shed 5 bases and J 3 bases; nucleotides not matched to a gene: 18.

The V call is TRBV18, the J call TRBJ1-4; TRBD1 agrees at 9 bases. The CDR3 contains 14 residues. After removal of 3 bases from V and 7 bases from J, the junction contained 3 bases not matched to a gene. Germline V gene lookup returns CDR1 KGHSH and CDR2 LQKENI. The CDR3 protein is CASSPGTGSEKLFF. The CDR3 nucleotides read TGTGCCAGCTCACCTGGGACAGGGAGTGAAAAACTGTTTTTT.